The 18 T cell receptor beta chains presented below share a single source sample, sequenced in a study of beta chain features in type 1 diabetes. Investigators reverse transcribed all isolated RNA, so they sequenced expressed TCRB transcripts. Libraries were prepared by immunoSEQ multiplex PCR; TCRdb keeps only in-frame clonotypes and omits some of them. Here the sample spans approximately 340,000 clones, roughly 16% being singletons. The sample consisted of naive CD4+ T cells from blood. All receptors derive from a woman under 30 in good health.

The chain joins TRBV27 to TRBJ1-5; perhaps TRBD1 as D (6 bases). In germline, CDR1 is MNHEY, CDR2 SMNVEV (reference sequence). This CDR3 has 12 amino acids. V lost 5 bases, J lost 7 bases, and 9 bases lay in between. The CDR3 DNA reads as TGTGCCAGCAGTGTACAGGGCCAGCCCCAGCATTTT. It translates to CASSVQGQPQHF.

This clone occurred a few times. The CDR3, as DNA: TGTGCCAGCAGCCAGGGGAGGGACGGGCATCAGCCCCAGCATTTT. Residues: CASSQGRDGHQPQHF. The rearrangement links TRBV13 to TRBJ1-5, with a weak D call TRBD1 (6 bases). Germline CDR1 reads PRHDT; CDR2 reads FYEKMQ (reference sequence). V lost 5 bases and J 5 bases, leaving 16 bases between the germline ends. This CDR3 is 15 amino acids long.

This clone has a handful of counts. This chain uses TRBV28 with TRBJ2-7; no firm D call. The CDR3 runs to 13 residues. The germline V and J ends were trimmed by 1 base and 3 bases, with 7 bases remaining between them. The germline gives CDR1 MDHEN, CDR2 SYDVKM. DNA of the CDR3: TGTGCCAGCAGTTTATACGGTGGCTACGAGCAGTACTTC. Translated: CASSLYGGYEQYF.

This chain joins TRBV29-1 and TRBJ1-5; no reliable D call. V lost 6 bases and J 5 bases, leaving 11 bases between the germline ends. Per germline, CDR1 SQVTM and CDR2 ANQGSEA. The CDR3 length is 12 residues. CDR3 region: CSVGEQDQPQHF. CDR3 DNA: TGCAGCGTCGGAGAGCAAGATCAGCCCCAGCATTTT.

This chain joins TRBV2 and TRBJ2-7; the match to TRBD1 covers 9 bases. J gave up 6 bases and V 9 bases, and 15 bases lay outside the gene matches. Germline V gene data show CDR1 as SNHLY and CDR2 as FYNNEI. The CDR3 is 15 amino acids. The CDR3 sequence is CASIPGQGVGGEQYF. The CDR3 DNA follows: TGTGCCAGTATACCGGGACAGGGCGTTGGCGGCGAGCAGTACTTC. Filled out from reference TRBV2 and TRBJ2-7, the complete variable domain reads EPEVTQTPSHQVTQMGQEVILRCVPISNHLYFYWYRQILGQKVEFLVSFYNNEISEKSEIFDDQFSVERPDGSNFTLKIRSTKLEDSAMYFCASIPGQGVGGEQYFGPGTRLTVT.

This rearrangement joins TRBV5-1 to TRBJ2-7; D might be TRBD1 (6 bases). The CDR3 runs 13 residues. The germline V and J ends were trimmed by 7 bases and 2 bases, with 13 bases remaining between them. Germline CDR1 SGHRS, CDR2 YFSETQ. The CDR3 coding sequence is TGCGCCAGCGGTAGAGAGGGGGCCTACGAGCAGTACTTC. Translated: CASGREGAYEQYF.

The genes are TRBV7-8 and TRBJ2-1; maybe TRBD2 (6 bases). The CDR3 is made up of 15 amino acids. V lost 5 bases, J lost 6 bases, and 17 bases lay in between. Germline CDR1 is SGHVS and CDR2 is FQNEAQ. The DNA of the CDR3 is TGTGCCAGCAGCCGAGTAGGGACTCCAGTCAATGAGCAGTTCTTC. Translating gives CASSRVGTPVNEQFF. Using reference TRBV7-8 and TRBJ2-1 for the parts outside the CDR3, the full variable domain is GAGVSQSPRYKVAKRGQDVALRCDPISGHVSLFWYQQALGQGPEFLTYFQNEAQLDKSGLPSDRFFAERPEGSVSTLKIQRTQQEDSAVYLCASSRVGTPVNEQFFGPGTRLTVL.

A note on this clone: Other DNA sequences in the same sample also yield this CDR3. The chain is built from TRBV9 and TRBJ2-5; D unresolved. Germline V gives CDR1 SGDLS, CDR2 YYNGEE. Trimming pared 4 bases from V and 0 bases from J, leaving 4 bases between. The CDR3 is 12 residues long. CDR3: CASSPYQETQYF. CDR3 DNA: TGTGCCAGCAGCCCCTACCAAGAGACCCAGTACTTC.

The chain links TRBV30 to TRBJ2-7, with D unclear. The CDR3 is 11 residues long. V lost 6 bases and J lost 3, with 9 bases in between. Germline V lookup: CDR1 GTSNPN, CDR2 SVGIG (reference sequence). CDR3 loop: CACGALYEQYF. Written as DNA, the CDR3 is TGTGCCTGTGGAGCCCTCTACGAGCAGTACTTC.

There are a few counts of this clone. The chain uses TRBV25-1 and TRBJ2-1, with 9 bases identical to TRBD2. The V and J ends lost 8 bases and 11 bases, in that order; junction bases with no gene match: 10. There are 13 residues in the CDR3. Germline values: CDR1 MGHDK, CDR2 SYGVNS. Here the CDR3 reads CASRSGSVHQQFF. The CDR3, as DNA: TGTGCCAGCCGTAGCGGGAGCGTCCATCAGCAGTTCTTC.

This clone was observed a few times. V and J are TRBV27 and TRBJ2-5; 9 nucleotides align to TRBD1. The J segment lost 5 bases and the V segment lost 4 bases, leaving 8 bases of the junction unmatched. This CDR3 region has 15 residues. The germline CDR1 and CDR2 sequences are MNHEY and SMNVEV (reference sequence). DNA of the CDR3: TGTGCCAGCAGTTACGGGACAGGGAGGTTGGAGACCCAGTACTTC. Translated: CASSYGTGRLETQYF.

This chain connects TRBV2 to TRBJ2-1; TRBD2 might be the D (6 bases). V lost 11 bases, J lost 7 bases, and 21 bases lay in between. This CDR3 is 14 amino acids long. From germline, CDR1 is SNHLY and CDR2 FYNNEI. CDR3 DNA sequence: TGTGCCGGGACTTTACGGACTGTCACGAATGAGCAGTTCTTC. Protein: CAGTLRTVTNEQFF.

This clone showed up just a few times. V usage is TRBV5-6 and J usage is TRBJ2-1; D gene unclear. In germline, CDR1 is SGHDT, CDR2 YYEEEE. The length of the CDR3 is 12 residues. Trimming stripped 1 base from V and 8 bases from J, with 7 bases between. Written as DNA, the CDR3 is TGTGCCAGCAGCTTGTCCAGGCATGAGCAGTTCTTC. It codes for CASSLSRHEQFF. Drawing the rest from reference TRBV5-6 and TRBJ2-1, the complete variable domain is DAGVTQSPTHLIKTRGQQVTLRCSPKSGHDTVSWYQQALGQGPQFIFQYYEEEERQRGNFPDRFSGHQFPNYSSELNVNALLLGDSALYLCASSLSRHEQFFGPGTRLTVL.

The rearrangement links TRBV2 to TRBJ2-3; no definite D call. V was shortened by 4 bases and J by 7 bases, with 15 bases between the two germline ends. CDR1 and CDR2 (germline): SNHLY, FYNNEI. The length of the CDR3 is 14 residues. The CDR3 bases are TGTGCCAGCAGTGCGGAGTATGTCGTGAATACGCAGTATTTT. Residues: CASSAEYVVNTQYF.

The J gene is TRBJ2-7, the V gene TRBV9; TRBD1 is a possible D gene (6 bases). The CDR3 is 15 residues long. The V end lost 3 bases, the J end lost 6 bases, and 19 bases lay between the germline ends. Per germline, CDR1 SGDLS and CDR2 YYNGEE. CDR3 sequence reads: CASSALPGDLAEQYF. The CDR3 DNA is TGTGCCAGCAGCGCACTCCCAGGGGATCTCGCCGAGCAGTACTTC. The full variable domain, in which reference TRBV9 and TRBJ2-7 provide the parts outside the CDR3, is DSGVTQTPKHLITATGQRVTLRCSPRSGDLSVYWYQQSLDQGLQFLIQYYNGEERAKGNILERFSAQQFPDLHSELNLSSLELGDSALYFCASSALPGDLAEQYFGPGTRLTVT.

This clone was picked up a small number of times. The chain is built from TRBV30 and TRBJ2-1, with 7 positions matching TRBD2. The length of the CDR3 is 16 residues. Losses at the gene ends were 2 bases for V and 7 bases for J; bases not matched to a gene: 14. Germline V gives CDR1 GTSNPN, CDR2 SVGIG (reference sequence). The CDR3 region is CAWSSWNRTRGNEQFF. In DNA form, the CDR3 reads TGTGCCTGGAGTTCTTGGAACAGGACTAGGGGTAATGAGCAGTTCTTC.

The sample holds a few counts of this clone. The V call is TRBV2, the J call TRBJ2-1; D may be TRBD2 (6 bases). Germline V gene lookup returns CDR1 SNHLY and CDR2 FYNNEI. The CDR3 is 12 amino acids. V was pared by 4 bases and J by 8 bases, with 9 bases between. CDR3: CASSVGGYEQFF. The CDR3 DNA sequence: TGTGCCAGCAGTGTAGGAGGGTATGAGCAGTTCTTC. The full variable domain, in which reference TRBV2 and TRBJ2-1 provide the parts outside the CDR3, is EPEVTQTPSHQVTQMGQEVILRCVPISNHLYFYWYRQILGQKVEFLVSFYNNEISEKSEIFDDQFSVERPDGSNFTLKIRSTKLEDSAMYFCASSVGGYEQFFGPGTRLTVL.

The chain links TRBV28 to TRBJ2-1; the D is unclear. CDR3 size: 13 residues. CDR1 and CDR2 (germline): MDHEN, SYDVKM. Trimming took off 5 bases at V and 5 bases at J, with 10 bases between the two ends. CDR3 nucleotide sequence: TGTGCCAGCAGTCAAGCAGGCAACAATGAGCAGTTCTTC. It specifies CASSQAGNNEQFF.